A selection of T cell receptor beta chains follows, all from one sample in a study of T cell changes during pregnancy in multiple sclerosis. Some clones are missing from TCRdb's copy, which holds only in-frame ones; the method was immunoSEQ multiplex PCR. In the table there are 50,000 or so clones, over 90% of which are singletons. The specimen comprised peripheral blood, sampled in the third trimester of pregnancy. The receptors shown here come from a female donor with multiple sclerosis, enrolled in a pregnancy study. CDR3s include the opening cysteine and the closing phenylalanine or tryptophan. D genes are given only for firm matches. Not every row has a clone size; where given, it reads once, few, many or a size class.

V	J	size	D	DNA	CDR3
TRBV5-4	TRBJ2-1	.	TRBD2	TGTGCCAGCAGCTTGGAAGTACTAGCGGGAGTAAAGAATGAGCAGTTCTTC	CASSLEVLAGVKNEQFF
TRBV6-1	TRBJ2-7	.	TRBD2	TGTGCCAGCAACGTTGCGGGAGGGCAGAGCGAGCAGTACTTC	CASNVAGGQSEQYF
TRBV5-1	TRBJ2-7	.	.	TGCGCCAGCAGCTTGGGAGTTCCCTCCTACGAGCAGTACTTC	CASSLGVPSYEQYF
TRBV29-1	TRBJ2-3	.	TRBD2	TGCAGCGTTGCTAGCGGGATCAGCACAGATACGCAGTATTTT	CSVASGISTDTQYF
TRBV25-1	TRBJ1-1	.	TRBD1	TGTGCCAGCCAACAGGGGGCGATTCCGCCCGCTTTCTTT	CASQQGAIPPAFF
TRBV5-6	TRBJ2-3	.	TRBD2	TGTGCCAGCAGACGTAGCGGGAGCACAGATACGCAGTATTTT	CASRRSGSTDTQYF
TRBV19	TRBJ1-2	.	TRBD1	TGTGCCAGTAGTAAAACAGGGGATGGCTATGGCTACACCTTC	CASSKTGDGYGYTF
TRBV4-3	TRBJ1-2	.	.	TGCGCCAGCAGCCAAGATTTGATCAGATACACCTTC	CASSQDLIRYTF
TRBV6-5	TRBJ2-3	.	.	TGTGCCAGCAGTTCAACTTGGACAGATACGCAGTATTTT	CASSSTWTDTQYF
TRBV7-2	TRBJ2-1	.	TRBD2	TGTGCCAGCAGCTTAGAGTCATTGCTAGCGGGAGTGAATGAGCAGTTCTTC	CASSLESLLAGVNEQFF
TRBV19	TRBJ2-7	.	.	TGTGCCAGTAGTATTAAGCCCAGGTCGAGCTCCTACGAGCAGTACTTC	CASSIKPRSSSYEQYF
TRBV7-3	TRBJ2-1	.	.	TGTGCCAGCAGCTTTCTTGCCGGGAATGAGCAGTTCTTC	CASSFLAGNEQFF
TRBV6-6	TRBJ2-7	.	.	TGTGCCAGCAGTCTTTTGGGAGTGGACGCCTACGAGCAGTACTTC	CASSLLGVDAYEQYF
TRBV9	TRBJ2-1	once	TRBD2	TGTGCCAGCAGCTTAACCCCCGCGACTAGCGACCCCTACAATGAGCAGTTCTTC	CASSLTPATSDPYNEQFF
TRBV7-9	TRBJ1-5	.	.	TGTGCCAGCAGCCTGAGGGCAGCCCATAGCAATCAGCCCCAGCATTTT	CASSLRAAHSNQPQHF
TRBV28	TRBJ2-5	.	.	TGTGCCAGCAGCGGCGGCTTGAGAGAGACCCAGTACTTC	CASSGGLRETQYF
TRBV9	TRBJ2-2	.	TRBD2	TGTGCCAGCAGCGTAGATCGCGGGAGAGGGGGGGAGCTGTTTTTT	CASSVDRGRGGELFF
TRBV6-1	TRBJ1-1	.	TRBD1	TGTGCCAGCAGGGGGGACAGATTGAGCACTGAAGCTTTCTTT	CASRGDRLSTEAFF
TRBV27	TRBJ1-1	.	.	TGTGCCAGCAGTTTATCGGGGCCGAAGACTGAAGCTTTCTTT	CASSLSGPKTEAFF
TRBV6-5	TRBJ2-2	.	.	TGTGCCAGCAGTTTAGAGGGCTCCCTGGACGCCGGGGAGCTGTTTTTT	CASSLEGSLDAGELFF
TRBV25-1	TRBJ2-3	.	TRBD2	TGTGCCAGCAGCCTACTAGCGGGAGGCTTCCGGACAGATACGCAGTATTTT	CASSLLAGGFRTDTQYF
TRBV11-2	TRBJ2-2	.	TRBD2	TGTGCCAGCAGCCCTCGTAGTAGCGGGAGAACCGGGGAGCTGTTTTTT	CASSPRSSGRTGELFF
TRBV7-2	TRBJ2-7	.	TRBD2	TGTGCCAGCAGCTTAGAACTAGCGGGAGGGCCAGGGCAGTACTTC	CASSLELAGGPGQYF
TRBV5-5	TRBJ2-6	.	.	TGTGCCAGCAGCCAATTTACAGGGTCTGGGGCCAACGTCCTGACTTTC	CASSQFTGSGANVLTF
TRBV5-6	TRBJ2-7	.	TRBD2	TGTGCCAGCAGCTTGGGTTCGAGGACTAGCGGCTCCTACGAGCAGTACTTC	CASSLGSRTSGSYEQYF
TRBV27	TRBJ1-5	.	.	TGTGCCAGCAGTATCGGGGGGGCAAGAAATCAGCCCCAGCATTTT	CASSIGGARNQPQHF
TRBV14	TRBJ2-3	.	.	TGTGCCAGCAGATTAGCGGGCACAGATACGCAGTATTTT	CASRLAGTDTQYF
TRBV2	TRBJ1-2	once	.	TGTGCCAGCAAGCGGGGGCGATCCGACTATGGCTACACCTTC	CASKRGRSDYGYTF
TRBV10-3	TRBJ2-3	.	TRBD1	TGTGCCATCAGTGAGTCGGGTGGACTACAGGGGGCTGGAACAGATACGCAGTATTTT	CAISESGGLQGAGTDTQYF
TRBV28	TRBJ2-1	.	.	TGTGCCAGCATGCGGCACAATGAGCAGTTCTTC	CASMRHNEQFF
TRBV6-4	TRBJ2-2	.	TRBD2	TGTGCCAGCAGTGCTAACCAGGCTAGCGGAATCACCGGGGAGCTGTTTTTT	CASSANQASGITGELFF
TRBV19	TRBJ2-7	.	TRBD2	TGTGCCAGTAGTGCACTGACTAGCGGGAGGGCCTACGAGCAGTACTTC	CASSALTSGRAYEQYF
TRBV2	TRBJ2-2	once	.	TGTGCCAGCAGGGCCGGGACTACCGGGGAGCTGTTTTTT	CASRAGTTGELFF
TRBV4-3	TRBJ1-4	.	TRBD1	TGCGCCAGCAGCCAAGATCGGACAGGGATTGATGAAAAACTGTTTTTT	CASSQDRTGIDEKLFF
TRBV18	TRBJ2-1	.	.	TGTGCCAGCTCACCATGGGGAGATTTCTCCTACAATGAGCAGTTCTTC	CASSPWGDFSYNEQFF
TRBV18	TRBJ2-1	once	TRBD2	TGTGCCAGCTCGCAGCTGACTAGCGGGAGGAGCTCCTACAATGAGCAGTTCTTC	CASSQLTSGRSSYNEQFF
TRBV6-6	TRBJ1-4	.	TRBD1	TGTGCCAGCGGAAATCCGGGACAGGGGGATGAAAAACTGTTTTTT	CASGNPGQGDEKLFF
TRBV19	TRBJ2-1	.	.	TGTGCCAGTAGTATAGATCAGGGGTTCACTAATGAGCAGTTCTTC	CASSIDQGFTNEQFF
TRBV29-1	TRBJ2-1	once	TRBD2	TGCAGCGTTGAGAGTCTAGGGCTGGGGGGGTCCTACAATGAGCAGTTCTTC	CSVESLGLGGSYNEQFF
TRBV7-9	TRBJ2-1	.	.	TGTGCCAGCACGAGGGGCGGAGGGTACAATGAGCAGTTCTTC	CASTRGGGYNEQFF
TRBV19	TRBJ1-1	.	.	TGTGCCAGTAGTCGTAACACTGAAGCTTTCTTT	CASSRNTEAFF
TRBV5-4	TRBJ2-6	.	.	TGTGCCAGCAGCTCCAGGGGTCTGGGCTCTGGGGCCAACGTCCTGACTTTC	CASSSRGLGSGANVLTF
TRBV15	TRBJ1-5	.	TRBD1	TGTGCCACCAGCGGACAGGGGGCAAGCAATCAGCCCCAGCATTTT	CATSGQGASNQPQHF
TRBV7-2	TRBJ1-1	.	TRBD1	TGTGCCAGCAGCACCCGACAGGGCGGGGAGACTGAAGCTTTCTTT	CASSTRQGGETEAFF
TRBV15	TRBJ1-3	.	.	TGTGCCACCAGCAGGAACCCGAAGTTAAACAACAGGGTGACTGGAAACACCATATATTTT	CATSRNPKLNNRVTGNTIYF
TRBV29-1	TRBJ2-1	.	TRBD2	TGCAGCGTTGTACTAGCGGGAGGGCTCTACAATGAGCAGTTCTTC	CSVVLAGGLYNEQFF
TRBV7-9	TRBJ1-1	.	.	TGTGCCAGCAGTTGGGAGTCCGGGAACACTGAAGCTTTCTTT	CASSWESGNTEAFF
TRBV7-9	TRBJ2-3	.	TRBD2	TGTGCCAGCAGCTCGGGACTAGCGGGACTCACAGATACGCAGTATTTT	CASSSGLAGLTDTQYF
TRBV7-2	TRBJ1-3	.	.	TGTGCCAGCAGCTTAATGAGCTCTGGAAACACCATATATTTT	CASSLMSSGNTIYF
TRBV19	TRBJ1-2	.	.	TGTGCCAGTAGTATCACAGGCTGGGGCTACACCTTC	CASSITGWGYTF
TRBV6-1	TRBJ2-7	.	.	TGTGCCAGCAAACGGGTGGGGGACTTAACCTACGAGCAGTACTTC	CASKRVGDLTYEQYF
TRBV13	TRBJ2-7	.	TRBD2	TGTGCCAGCAGCCATACAGCGGGAGTCGTCTACGAGCAGTACTTC	CASSHTAGVVYEQYF
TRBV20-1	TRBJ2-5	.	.	TGCAGTGCTAGCTCCGGGGAGACCCAGTACTTC	CSASSGETQYF
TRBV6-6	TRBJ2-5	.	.	TGTGCCAGCACCCTCGGGGGGACCCAGTACTTC	CASTLGGTQYF
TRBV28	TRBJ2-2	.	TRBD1	TGTGCCAGCAGTTTTTTAGGGACAGGGGAGAACACCGGGGAGCTGTTTTTT	CASSFLGTGENTGELFF
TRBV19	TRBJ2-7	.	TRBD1	TGTGCCAGTAGTATGGGACAGCAAACCTACGAGCAGTACTTC	CASSMGQQTYEQYF
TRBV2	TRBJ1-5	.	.	TGTGCCAGCAGTGACAGGGATAGCAATCAGCCCCAGCATTTT	CASSDRDSNQPQHF
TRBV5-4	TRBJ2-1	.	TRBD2	TGTGCCAGCAGCTTGATCTTTACTAGCGGGAGTAATGAGCAGTTCTTC	CASSLIFTSGSNEQFF
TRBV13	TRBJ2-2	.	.	TGTGCCAGCAGCTTAAGGCTTCCCGGGACAACCCCCGGGGAGCTGTTTTTT	CASSLRLPGTTPGELFF
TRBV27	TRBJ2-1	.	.	TGTGCCAGCTATTCGAGACTAAAGAAGAATGAGCAGTTCTTC	CASYSRLKKNEQFF